This TCR beta chain was identified in a study of blood T cell repertoires in COVID-19 (dated by TCRdb to about 2020). For the study in its entirety: The collaborator samples originated in the United States, Italy and Spain and spanned the acute and convalescent phases of COVID-19. The samples were drawn from two sources: the first 160 participants of the ongoing ImmuneRACE study, and 1,200 or so subjects contributed by 6 global collaborators. Where HLA class I and class II types were available, the types were taken from metadata supplied by the sample provider, not from assay-based typing. The repertoires were released in a freely available public database intended as a resource for research on the immune response to SARS-CoV-2. The dataset comprised deeply sampled blood TCRbeta repertoires from subjects exposed to, actively infected with, or recovered from COVID-19. Sample metadata almost always included a de-identified subject ID, COVID-19 status, age in years and sex. The material from the prospective study consisted of cDNA or gDNA derived from T cells, B-cell-depleted T cells, or PBMCs. Here is what the overall study found, with its caveats: The quantity of clinical and demographic metadata differed by source and by participant and was supplied without curation.

The immunoSEQ Assay, a bias-controlled multiplex PCR, was used to amplify TCRbeta CDR3 regions from genomic DNA. Per the authors' processing: The number of nucleated cells in each sample was estimated by amplification of reference gene primers within the assay. Sequence reads were collapsed and filtered to measure the absolute abundance of every unique TCRbeta CDR3 rearrangement. For each sample, productive Simpson clonality was calculated as the square root of Simpson's diversity index over productive rearrangements. Imported from immuneACCESS, the table was reduced by TCRdb to in-frame sequences with V and J called. These copies leave out some clones; in studies compared against another copy, an unresolved V gene accounts for under half, and the cause of the remainder is not known. V, J and clone size were drawn from that table, and D and trimming were deduced from the DNA. This sample has roughly 230,000 clones in its table, and roughly 81% of those were observed once. The top ten clonotypes cover 0.98% of the sample.

Looking up the germline V gene yields CDR1 MDHEN and CDR2 SYDVKM. The CDR3 spans 16 residues, from the cysteine through the phenylalanine. The retained sequence is limited to the CDR3, 48 bases, with the frame set at the first base. The germline ends are 16 bases apart after V is trimmed by 5 bases and J by 2 bases. Each collaborating institution followed its own protocols to collect whole blood in K2EDTA tubes. For TCRbeta analysis, collaborators shipped samples as frozen whole blood, isolated PBMCs, or DNA extracted from either of those sample types. Concerning this clone: Its recognized antigen is unknown. No base qualities exist here, and no much larger clone lies one base off it.

Sequenced sample: peripheral blood. The V gene is TRBV28 and the J gene is TRBJ2-4, and TRBD2 may be the D gene, going by 5 matching bases. This clonotype originated in a man aged 35-49 years with acute or convalescent COVID-19. The encoded CDR3 is CASSQLGVGTKNIQYF. The DNA sequence is as follows: TGTGCCAGCAGTCAACTAGGAGTCGGTACCAAAAACATTCAGTACTTC. Reference TRBV28 and TRBJ2-4 genes cover what lies past the CDR3, so the full variable domain is DVKVTQSSRYLVKRTGEKVFLECVQDMDHENMFWYRQDPGLGLRLIYFSYDVKMKEKGDIPEGYSVSREKKERFSLILESASTNQTSMYLCASSQLGVGTKNIQYFGAGTRLSVL.